Listed below are T cell receptor beta chains from one sample, sequenced in a study of blood T cell repertoires in COVID-19. The repertoire was sequenced with immunoSEQ multiplex PCR; TCRdb's copy has only in-frame clones and lacks some. The repertoire holds fewer than 350,000 clones, with approximately 91% as singletons. The specimen sequenced was PBMCs or T cells enriched from blood (not recorded which). Receptors were obtained from a woman aged 40-49 years with acute COVID-19. Each CDR3 is given with its conserved first and last residue. A D gene is named only where the DNA matches it firmly. A clone size is listed for some rows: how often the clone was seen (once, few, many), or a class if it is expanded.

j_gene	abundance	d_gene	v_gene	CDR3aa	CDR3nt
TRBJ1-2	.	.	TRBV9	CASRGTFNPRLSATSGYTF	TGTGCCAGCCGCGGGACTTTTAACCCACGACTATCTGCAACCTCTGGCTACACCTTC
TRBJ2-3	.	.	TRBV5-1	CASRVGHTDTQYF	TGCGCCAGCAGAGTAGGACACACAGATACGCAGTATTTT
TRBJ1-3	.	.	TRBV7-2	CASSRLAGRENTIYF	TGTGCCAGCAGCCGCCTAGCAGGGCGGGAAAACACCATATATTTT
TRBJ1-3	.	TRBD1	TRBV9	CASSAGTAGNTIYF	TGTGCCAGCAGCGCCGGGACAGCTGGAAACACCATATATTTT
TRBJ2-1	.	TRBD2	TRBV15	CATSRGLAGRYNEQFF	TGTGCCACCAGCAGAGGACTAGCGGGAAGATACAATGAGCAGTTCTTC
TRBJ1-1	.	TRBD1	TRBV5-1	CASSLDGTGGVGMNTEAFF	TGCGCCAGCAGCTTGGATGGGACAGGGGGCGTTGGGATGAACACTGAAGCTTTCTTT
TRBJ2-1	.	TRBD2	TRBV5-4	CTSSLYQRGGPNEQFF	TGTACCAGCAGCTTGTACCAGCGGGGGGGCCCAAATGAGCAGTTCTTC
TRBJ2-7	.	TRBD1	TRBV6-2/TRBV6-3	CASSPRRGLYEQYF	TGTGCCAGCAGCCCCCGCAGGGGGCTGTACGAGCAGTACTTC
TRBJ2-7	.	TRBD2	TRBV3-1/TRBV3-2	CASSKVAGGTYEQYF	TGTGCCAGCAGCAAAGTAGCGGGGGGAACCTACGAGCAGTACTTC
TRBJ1-2	few	TRBD1	TRBV3-1/TRBV3-2	CASSRHRGSYGYTF	TGTGCCAGCAGCCGACACAGGGGGAGCTATGGCTACACCTTC
TRBJ1-5	.	.	TRBV28	CASRNSPTQPQHF	TGTGCCAGCAGAAATAGCCCGACGCAGCCCCAGCATTTT
TRBJ1-4	.	.	TRBV12-3/TRBV12-4	CASIWGIYEKLFF	TGTGCCAGCATCTGGGGCATTTATGAAAAACTGTTTTTT
TRBJ1-5	.	TRBD1	TRBV18	CASSPGTGSRQPQHF	TGTGCCAGCTCACCAGGGACAGGGAGTAGGCAGCCCCAGCATTTT
TRBJ2-4	.	.	TRBV7-6	CASSSAPQGSKNIQYF	TGTGCCAGCAGCTCCGCCCCCCAGGGTTCCAAAAACATTCAGTACTTC
TRBJ2-7	few	.	TRBV10-3	CAIRRDTQSYEQYF	TGTGCCATCAGACGGGACACCCAGTCCTACGAGCAGTACTTC
TRBJ1-5	.	TRBD1	TRBV27	CASSLSGTGYNQPQHF	TGTGCCAGCAGTTTATCCGGGACAGGGTACAATCAGCCCCAGCATTTT
TRBJ2-7	.	TRBD1	TRBV3-1/TRBV3-2	CASSQAPGQNYEQYF	TGTGCCAGCAGCCAAGCCCCGGGACAGAACTACGAGCAGTACTTC
TRBJ2-5	.	TRBD2	TRBV10-3	CAISTTSGQETQYF	TGTGCCATCAGTACCACTAGCGGACAAGAGACCCAGTACTTC
TRBJ1-3	.	.	TRBV15	CATSRDNRVEVNTIYF	TGTGCCACCAGCAGAGATAATAGGGTGGAGGTCAACACCATATATTTT
TRBJ2-7	.	.	TRBV3-1/TRBV3-2	CASSQTGLDEQYF	TGTGCCAGCAGTCAGACAGGTTTGGACGAGCAGTACTTC
TRBJ2-1	.	TRBD2	TRBV18	CASSPTSGVYNEQFF	TGTGCCAGCTCACCTACTAGCGGGGTCTACAATGAGCAGTTCTTC
TRBJ2-2	.	TRBD1	TRBV15	CATSLTGTGRAGELFF	TGTGCCACCAGCCTCACCGGGACAGGGCGCGCCGGGGAGCTGTTTTTT
TRBJ1-4	.	.	TRBV5-6	CASSFLGAPNEKLFF	TGTGCCAGCAGCTTTTTGGGGGCGCCTAATGAAAAACTGTTTTTT